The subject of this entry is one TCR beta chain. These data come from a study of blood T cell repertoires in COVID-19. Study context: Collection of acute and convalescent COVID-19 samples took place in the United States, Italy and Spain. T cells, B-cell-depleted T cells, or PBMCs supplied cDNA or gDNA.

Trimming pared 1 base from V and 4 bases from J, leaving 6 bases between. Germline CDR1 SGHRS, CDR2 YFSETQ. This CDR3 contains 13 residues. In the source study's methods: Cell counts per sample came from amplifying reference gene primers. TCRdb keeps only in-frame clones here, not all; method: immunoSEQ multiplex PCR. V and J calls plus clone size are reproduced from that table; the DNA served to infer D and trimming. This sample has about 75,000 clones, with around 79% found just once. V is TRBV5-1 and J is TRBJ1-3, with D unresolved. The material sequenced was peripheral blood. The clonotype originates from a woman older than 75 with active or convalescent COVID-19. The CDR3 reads CASSLNNGNTIYF. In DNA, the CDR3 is TGCGCCAGCAGCTTGAACAACGGAAACACCATATATTTT.